The clone carrying this T cell receptor (beta chain) was seen many times. The record originates from a study of blood T cells in healthy people across ages. A sample-barcoded 5' primer and a J-beta primer mix were used in a second PCR of roughly 7 to 12 cycles. TCRdb re-derived calls from the 5' RACE reads in MiXCR, one entry per CDR3 protein. The data contain around 650,000 distinct CDR3 sequences, about 34% of them singletons. In germline, CDR1 is LGHDT, CDR2 YNNKEL (reference sequence). The CDR3 covers 14 residues. V was shortened by 4 bases and J by 0 bases, with 9 bases between the two germline ends.

The TCR originated in a woman over 75 in good health. The rearrangement joins TRBV3-1 to TRBJ1-1; perhaps TRBD1 as D (6 bases). Sequences were obtained from blood. CDR3 nucleotides: TGTGCCAGCAGCCGAGGACAGTTGAACACTGAAGCTTTCTTT. Its protein product is CASSRGQLNTEAFF.